Each of the 18 T cell receptor beta chains below was sequenced from the same sample in a study of shared clonotypes between healthy human individuals. Some clones are missing from TCRdb's copy, which holds only in-frame ones; the method was immunoSEQ multiplex PCR. The table shows around 640,000 clones, with 95% to 96% occurring only once. Naive CD8 isolation took CD45RO-negative cells positively selected for CCR7 and excluded terminally differentiated effector memory CD45RA+ cells. The specimen sequenced was naive CD8+ T cells sorted from blood. The receptors derive from a woman aged 30 to 39 in good health.

Comment on this clone: This sample also contains other DNA sequences that code for the same CDR3. The rearrangement joins TRBV2 to TRBJ1-1; 8 positions match TRBD1. The V gene end was trimmed by 3 bases and the J gene end by 1 base; junction bases not matched to a gene: 1. This CDR3 spans 14 amino acids. The germline V gene encodes CDR1 SNHLY and CDR2 FYNNEI. In DNA form, the CDR3 reads TGTGCCAGCAGTGATGGGACAGGGAACACTGAAGCTTTCTTT. Its translation is CASSDGTGNTEAFF.

The J gene is TRBJ2-3, the V gene TRBV19; D is ambiguous. Germline CDR1 and CDR2: LNHDA and SQIVND (reference sequence). V was clipped by 4 bases and J by 0 bases, with 11 bases between them. This CDR3 is 15 amino acids long. This CDR3 is CASSTAAVSTDTQYF. In DNA, the CDR3 is TGTGCCAGTAGTACCGCCGCGGTTAGCACAGATACGCAGTATTTT.

The genes are TRBV7-8 and TRBJ2-1, with D unclear. Germline CDR1 SGHVS, CDR2 FQNEAQ. The CDR3 loop spans 16 amino acids. The V end was cut by 6 bases, the J end by 6 bases, with 21 bases between. Here the CDR3 reads CASRAKKSTHINEQFF. In nucleotides, the CDR3 is TGTGCCAGCAGAGCCAAAAAATCCACACACATCAATGAGCAGTTCTTC.

The chain is built from TRBV9 and TRBJ2-4, with D perhaps being TRBD1 or TRBD2 (5 bases each). V lost 4 bases to trimming and J lost 7 bases, with 21 bases between them. This CDR3 has 16 residues. Per the germline V gene, CDR1 is SGDLS and CDR2 is YYNGEE. In DNA, the CDR3 is TGTGCCAGCAGCCCTGATTTAGGGACCCTAGGGAACATTCAGTACTTC. It is translated as CASSPDLGTLGNIQYF. The complete variable domain, with remaining parts taken from reference TRBV9 and TRBJ2-4, reads DSGVTQTPKHLITATGQRVTLRCSPRSGDLSVYWYQQSLDQGLQFLIQYYNGEERAKGNILERFSAQQFPDLHSELNLSSLELGDSALYFCASSPDLGTLGNIQYFGAGTRLSVL.

J is TRBJ2-2 and V is TRBV28, with 11 bases matching TRBD2. Germline-derived CDR1 and CDR2 are MDHEN and SYDVKM. The CDR3 extends over 16 amino acids. The trim removed 6 bases at V and 6 bases at J, leaving 9 bases unmatched. The CDR3 bases are TGTGCCAGCAGCTGGGGTAGCGGGAGGGCTGCCGGGGAGCTGTTTTTT. It yields the protein CASSWGSGRAAGELFF.

The table lists this clone with a count of one. This chain joins TRBV2 and TRBJ2-7, with D possibly matching TRBD2 (7 bases). CDR1 and CDR2 (germline): SNHLY, FYNNEI. The CDR3 length is 16 residues. Trimming took 1 base from V and 0 from J, leaving 13 bases between them. CDR3 loop: CASSEEGGGSSYEQYF. Here the CDR3 DNA reads TGTGCCAGCAGTGAAGAAGGGGGGGGCTCCTCCTACGAGCAGTACTTC.

V gene TRBV4-2 combines with J gene TRBJ2-1; 13 nucleotides align to TRBD2. V gave up 1 base and J gave up 4 bases; unmatched junction bases: 1. The CDR3 is 16 residues long. Germline V gene data show CDR1 as LGHNA and CDR2 as YNFKEQ. Written as DNA, the CDR3 is TGTGCCAGCAGCCAAGGGACTAGCGGGAGATACAATGAGCAGTTCTTC. Translating gives CASSQGTSGRYNEQFF.

The V call is TRBV6-5, the J call TRBJ1-5; D perhaps matches TRBD1 (5 bases). Germline V CDR1 and CDR2: MNHEY, SVGAGI. V lost 2 bases to trimming and J lost 6 bases, with 8 bases between them. This CDR3 is 13 amino acids long. DNA for the CDR3: TGTGCCAGCAGTTACGGGACGACTCAGCCCCAGCATTTT. As protein: CASSYGTTQPQHF.

The V call is TRBV28, the J call TRBJ1-1; D is possibly TRBD1 (6 bases). V lost 2 bases, J lost 0 bases, and 16 bases lay in between. The CDR3 extends over 17 amino acids. Per the germline V gene, CDR1 is MDHEN and CDR2 is SYDVKM. The CDR3 nucleotides read TGTGCCAGCAGTTTACCTCCCTTGGGGGGCCTGAACACTGAAGCTTTCTTT. Protein product: CASSLPPLGGLNTEAFF.

The chain carries TRBV14 and TRBJ2-3, with 11 positions matching TRBD2. The junction had 10 bases not matched to a gene; V was cut back by 4 bases and J by 4 bases. CDR1 is SGHDN and CDR2 is FVKESK in the germline V gene. The CDR3 has 17 residues. The CDR3 loop is CASSPGFTSGSSDTQYF. CDR3 bases: TGTGCCAGCAGCCCCGGTTTCACTAGCGGGAGTTCAGATACGCAGTATTTT. The full variable domain, completed using reference TRBV14 and TRBJ2-3, is EAGVTQFPSHSVIEKGQTVTLRCDPISGHDNLYWYRRVMGKEIKFLLHFVKESKQDESGMPNNRFLAERTGGTYSTLKVQPAELEDSGVYFCASSPGFTSGSSDTQYFGPGTRLTVL.

V is TRBV7-9 and J is TRBJ2-1; the D gene is possibly TRBD1 (5 bases). Germline lookup yields CDR1 SEHNR and CDR2 FQNEAQ (reference sequence). V was trimmed by 1 base and J by 13 bases, leaving 11 bases between them. The CDR3 spans 12 residues. The CDR3 DNA follows: TGTGCCAGCAGCTTAGGAGTGCAGGGCCAGTTCTTC. Its protein is CASSLGVQGQFF.

J is TRBJ2-7 and V is TRBV7-8; TRBD1 agrees at 9 bases. After removal of 1 base from V and 2 bases from J, the junction contained 0 bases not matched to a gene. Germline-derived CDR1 and CDR2 are SGHVS and FQNEAQ. CDR3 length: 14 amino acids. CDR3 in amino acids: CASSLGTGAYEQYF. CDR3 bases: TGTGCCAGCAGCTTAGGGACAGGGGCCTACGAGCAGTACTTC.

V usage is TRBV7-9 and J usage is TRBJ2-1, with TRBD1 identical over 7 bases. V lost 3 bases, J lost 5 bases, and 7 bases stayed unmatched. The CDR3 covers 15 residues. Germline V gene data show CDR1 as SEHNR and CDR2 as FQNEAQ (reference sequence). The CDR3 DNA follows: TGTGCCAGCAGCTTCCGGGACAGTCCCCACAATGAGCAGTTCTTC. Its protein is CASSFRDSPHNEQFF.

V is TRBV11-2 and J is TRBJ1-2; D gene unclear. Germline CDR1 and CDR2: SGHAT and FQNNGV. The CDR3 loop spans 13 amino acids. The V and J ends lost 0 bases and 6 bases respectively, with 8 bases between them. CDR3 DNA: TGTGCCAGCAGCTTAGATCGCGGGAATGGCTACACCTTC. Translation: CASSLDRGNGYTF.

The V and J genes are TRBV11-1 and TRBJ2-3; tentatively, D is TRBD2 (6 bases). Germline V gene sequence: CDR1 SGHAT, CDR2 FQDESV (reference sequence). The CDR3 length is 14 residues. Trimming took 5 bases from V and 5 from J, leaving 14 bases between them. The CDR3 loop reads CASSQFGGRDTQYF. The CDR3 DNA reads as TGTGCCAGCAGCCAGTTCGGGGGTCGAGATACGCAGTATTTT.

The gene calls are TRBV25-1 and TRBJ1-2; D call uncertain. This CDR3 comprises 14 residues. Germline V gene sequence: CDR1 MGHDK, CDR2 SYGVNS. V shed 3 bases and J shed 8 bases, with 16 bases lying between them. DNA of the CDR3: TGTGCCAGCAGTGAGCTTGCACGGAGGGAAGGCTACACCTTC. This encodes CASSELARREGYTF.

The V and J genes are TRBV6-1 and TRBJ2-5; D is unresolved. Deletions cut 3 bases from V and 3 bases from J, with 11 bases between. CDR1 is MNHNS and CDR2 is SASEGT in the germline V gene. The CDR3 length is 14 residues. CDR3 sequence reads: CASSEFWRKETQYF. The DNA for the CDR3 is TGTGCCAGCAGTGAGTTTTGGAGAAAAGAGACCCAGTACTTC.

In this sample, this clone turned up once. The chain has TRBV29-1 and TRBJ2-1; TRBD2 agrees at 9 bases. Germline V gene sequence: CDR1 SQVTM, CDR2 ANQGSEA. The CDR3 totals 14 residues. The ends lost 7 bases at V and 0 bases at J; junction bases unmatched: 4. Here the CDR3 reads CSALAGASYNEQFF. In DNA, the CDR3 is TGCAGCGCACTAGCGGGTGCCTCCTACAATGAGCAGTTCTTC.